The 29 T cell receptor beta chains given below trace back to one sample, sequenced in a study of blood T cells in healthy people across ages. Using a J-beta primer mix together with a sample-barcoded 5' primer, a second PCR was run for about 6 to 12 cycles. TCRdb re-called the 5' RACE reads with MiXCR, one entry per CDR3 protein. The sample has some 920,000 distinct CDR3 sequences; just over 50% are singletons. The sample was blood. Receptors were obtained from a woman aged 55-69 years in good health.

The rearrangement uses TRBV28 and TRBJ2-7; D tentatively reads TRBD1 or TRBD2 (5 bases each). CDR3 length: 12 amino acids. Trimming took off 8 bases at V and 2 bases at J, with 10 bases between the two ends. The germline CDR1 and CDR2 sequences are MDHEN and SYDVKM. The CDR3 sequence is CASGTGTYEQYF. DNA for the CDR3: TGTGCCAGCGGGACGGGTACCTACGAGCAGTACTTC.

This clonotype was detected a few times. This sequence joins TRBV7-8 and TRBJ2-3; no firm D call. Germline V CDR1 and CDR2: SGHVS, FQNEAQ. Trimming shortened V by 2 bases and J by 10 bases, and 19 bases separated the two germline ends. The CDR3 sequence is 15 residues long. The CDR3 DNA sequence: TGTGCCAGCAGCTTATATGGGTCGGGCCCTTCGGCGCAGTATTTT. It translates to CASSLYGSGPSAQYF.

V gene TRBV3-1 combines with J gene TRBJ1-2; D not certain. The germline gives CDR1 LGHDT, CDR2 YNNKEL (reference sequence). Trimming took off 3 bases at V and 7 bases at J, with 12 bases between the two ends. The CDR3 has 13 residues. The DNA for the CDR3 is TGTGCCAGCAGCCATGGATCACAGAGTGGCTACACCTTC. Translated: CASSHGSQSGYTF. The variable domain in full, with the rest retrieved from reference TRBV3-1 and TRBJ1-2, is DTAVSQTPKYLVTQMGNDKSIKCEQNLGHDTMYWYKQDSKKFLKIMFSYNNKELIINETVPNRFSPKSPDKAHLNLHINSLELGDSAVYFCASSHGSQSGYTFGSGTRLTVV.

This chain uses TRBV5-1 with TRBJ2-6; TRBD1 matches at 11 bases. Per germline, CDR1 SGHRS and CDR2 YFSETQ. J lost 4 bases, V lost 4 bases, and 7 bases had no gene match. The CDR3 is made up of 17 amino acids. CDR3 nucleotide sequence: TGCGCCAGCAGCCCTTGGGACAGGGGGAGGGGGGCCAACGTCCTGACTTTC. This codes for CASSPWDRGRGANVLTF.

The chain joins TRBV7-9 to TRBJ2-2; perhaps TRBD2 as D (5 bases). Germline V gene lookup returns CDR1 SEHNR and CDR2 FQNEAQ (reference sequence). Trimming shortened V by 8 bases and J by 1 base, and 5 bases separated the two germline ends. The CDR3 totals 12 residues. The CDR3 is CASGRNTGELFF. The CDR3 nucleotides are TGTGCCAGCGGGAGGAACACCGGGGAGCTGTTTTTT.

The chain employs TRBV10-3 and TRBJ2-3; D possibly corresponds to TRBD1 (5 bases). V dropped 2 bases and J dropped 2 bases, with 11 bases sitting between them. CDR1 ENHRY and CDR2 SYGVKD come from the germline V gene. This CDR3 region has 15 residues. The CDR3 spells CAISEADRFTDTQYF. Written as DNA, the CDR3 is TGTGCCATCAGTGAGGCCGACAGATTCACAGATACGCAGTATTTT.

The chain couples TRBV11-3 to TRBJ2-3; D is undetermined. This CDR3 region has 12 residues. Trimming pared 0 bases from V and 7 bases from J, leaving 5 bases between. Germline V gene lookup returns CDR1 SGHNT and CDR2 YENEEA. CDR3 amino acids: CASSLDPHTQYF. The CDR3 DNA reads as TGTGCCAGCAGCTTAGATCCTCATACGCAGTATTTT.

The chain joins TRBV9 to TRBJ2-1; a possible D gene is TRBD2 (6 bases). This CDR3 contains 14 residues. Per germline, CDR1 SGDLS and CDR2 YYNGEE. V dropped 0 bases and J dropped 4 bases, with 8 bases sitting between them. CDR3 residues: CASSVEGLYNEQFF. In DNA form, the CDR3 reads TGTGCCAGCAGCGTAGAGGGACTTTACAATGAGCAGTTCTTC.

The rearrangement uses TRBV19 and TRBJ2-7; 8 bases map to TRBD1. The ends lost 6 bases at V and 5 bases at J; junction bases unmatched: 9. The CDR3 is made up of 14 amino acids. CDR1 and CDR2 from the germline V gene are LNHDA and SQIVND (reference sequence). The CDR3 region is CASSITGGLNEQYF. In DNA, the CDR3 is TGTGCCAGTAGCATCACAGGGGGTCTCAACGAGCAGTACTTC.

This chain joins TRBV7-9 and TRBJ2-2, with a weak D call TRBD1 (6 bases). The CDR3 covers 15 residues. The germline CDR1 and CDR2 sequences are SEHNR and FQNEAQ (reference sequence). Trimming took off 4 bases at V and 2 bases at J, with 11 bases between the two ends. CDR3 DNA: TGTGCCAGCAGCTGGGGACAAACCAACACCGGGGAGCTGTTTTTT. It yields the protein CASSWGQTNTGELFF.

The CDR3 bases are TGTGCCAGCAGTTTCGGGACTAGCGTACCCTACGAGCAGTACTTC. Translation: CASSFGTSVPYEQYF. This rearrangement joins TRBV28 to TRBJ2-7; 10 nucleotides agree with TRBD2. Germline CDR1 is MDHEN and CDR2 is SYDVKM. The junction had 4 bases not matched to a gene; V was cut back by 3 bases and J by 2 bases. The CDR3 runs to 15 residues.

This chain uses TRBV4-1 with TRBJ2-3, with D perhaps matching TRBD2 (6 bases). Germline values: CDR1 MGHRA, CDR2 YSYEKL. The CDR3 length is 13 residues. Trimming removed 8 bases at V and 5 bases at J, with 14 bases between. CDR3 loop: CASARGAGDTQYF. The CDR3 DNA is TGCGCCAGCGCGCGCGGGGCAGGAGATACGCAGTATTTT.

This clonotype was observed a handful of times. The rearrangement joins TRBV6-5 to TRBJ2-7, with 7 bases fitting TRBD2. V lost 6 bases and J lost 0; bases outside the gene matches: 8. The CDR3 length is 15 residues. Germline values: CDR1 MNHEY, CDR2 SVGAGI. The CDR3 is CASSHFQRDSYEQYF. Here the CDR3 DNA reads TGTGCCAGCAGCCATTTCCAGCGGGACTCCTACGAGCAGTACTTC.

The rearrangement uses TRBV12-3 or TRBV12-4 and TRBJ1-1; tentative D call: TRBD1 (6 bases). The germline V and J ends were trimmed by 3 bases and 7 bases, with 33 bases remaining between them. CDR3 length: 20 residues. The CDR3 reads CASSLEARFSQQGNLGEAFF. The DNA of the CDR3 is TGTGCCAGCAGTTTGGAGGCCCGATTCTCGCAACAGGGAAACTTAGGTGAAGCTTTCTTT.

This clonotype has just a few counts. The chain joins TRBV10-3 to TRBJ2-7, with TRBD2 matching 12 bases. V trimming: 6 bases; J trimming: 5 bases; junction bases outside the gene matches: 5. CDR1 is ENHRY and CDR2 is SYGVKD in the germline V gene. The CDR3 runs to 14 residues. This CDR3 is CAIRATSGRDEQYF. CDR3 nucleotides: TGTGCCATCAGGGCGACTAGCGGGAGAGACGAGCAGTACTTC.

This clonotype was observed a few times. The gene calls are TRBV20-1 and TRBJ2-5, with 9 bases identical to TRBD1. Germline V gives CDR1 DFQATT, CDR2 SNEGSKA (reference sequence). V lost 6 bases and J lost 4; bases outside the gene matches: 9. The CDR3 is made up of 14 amino acids. The CDR3 reads CSARPDRGRETQYF. The CDR3 nucleotides read TGCAGTGCGCGACCGGACAGGGGCCGAGAGACCCAGTACTTC.

This chain joins TRBV7-6 and TRBJ2-3; TRBD2 matches at 12 bases. Per germline, CDR1 SGHVS and CDR2 FNYEAQ. CDR3 size: 16 residues. V trimming: 5 bases; J trimming: 8 bases; junction bases outside the gene matches: 11. The CDR3 DNA sequence: TGTGCCAGCAGCCGTGGGACTAGCGGGCCTTATGGTACGCAGTATTTT. Its protein is CASSRGTSGPYGTQYF.

Only a few counts were recorded for this clonotype. The V call is TRBV28, the J call TRBJ2-5, with TRBD1 as a possible D gene (7 bases). V shed 6 bases and J shed 1 base, with 12 bases lying between them. The CDR3 is made up of 14 amino acids. Germline V gene lookup returns CDR1 MDHEN and CDR2 SYDVKM. The CDR3 loop reads CASSGGGSQETQYF. CDR3 in DNA: TGTGCCAGCAGCGGAGGGGGCTCCCAAGAGACCCAGTACTTC.

The V call is TRBV4-1, the J call TRBJ2-3; D gene uncertain. Trimming pared 1 base from V and 1 base from J, leaving 9 bases between. The CDR3 length is 15 residues. Germline CDR1 and CDR2: MGHRA and YSYEKL. This CDR3 reads CASSQVVGGTDTQYF. The CDR3, as DNA: TGCGCCAGCAGCCAAGTTGTGGGTGGCACAGATACGCAGTATTTT.

The V gene is TRBV12-3 or TRBV12-4, the J gene TRBJ1-2, with 9 nucleotides matching TRBD1. This CDR3 is built from 14 residues. V was pared by 5 bases and J by 4 bases, with 5 bases of the junction left unmatched. The CDR3 DNA reads as TGTGCCAGCAGTCGGGACAGGGTGGTCTATGGCTACACCTTC. Its protein product is CASSRDRVVYGYTF.

Comments on this clonotype: A read error is possible here, since a much larger clone lies one base away. This chain connects TRBV7-2 to TRBJ2-3, with TRBD2 matching over 7 bases. J gave up 5 bases and V 5 bases, and 7 bases lay outside the gene matches. The CDR3 is 14 amino acids. Germline values: CDR1 SGHTA, CDR2 FQGNSA. As DNA, the CDR3 is TGTGCCAGCAGCCCTACTAGCGCCAGAGATACGCAGTATTTT. It specifies CASSPTSARDTQYF.

This chain uses TRBV5-4 with TRBJ2-2; D may be TRBD1 (5 bases). Germline values: CDR1 SGHNT, CDR2 YYREEE (reference sequence). This CDR3 comprises 12 residues. V lost 2 bases and J lost 6, with 5 bases in between. The CDR3 protein is CASSLQAGELFF. For the CDR3, the DNA is TGTGCCAGCAGCTTACAGGCCGGGGAGCTGTTTTTT.

The CDR3 loop is CASSQDRRTAKEKLFF. CDR3 in DNA: TGTGCCAGCAGCCAAGATCGAAGGACAGCAAAGGAAAAACTGTTTTTT. This chain links TRBV4-2 with TRBJ1-4, with D possibly being TRBD1 (6 bases). Germline V CDR1 and CDR2: LGHNA, YNFKEQ. The CDR3 runs to 16 residues. Trimming took off 0 bases at V and 8 bases at J, with 16 bases between the two ends.

This sequence joins TRBV9 and TRBJ2-7, with D possibly being TRBD1 or TRBD2 (5 bases each). The V end was cut by 5 bases, the J end by 0 bases, with 12 bases between. There are 14 residues in the CDR3. Germline values: CDR1 SGDLS, CDR2 YYNGEE. CDR3 amino acids: CASSALGTSYEQYF. The CDR3 region has the DNA TGTGCCAGCAGTGCCCTAGGGACCTCCTACGAGCAGTACTTC.

This clonotype was seen a handful of times. J is TRBJ2-7 and V is TRBV11-2, with TRBD2 identical over 7 bases. V was clipped by 8 bases and J by 1 base; unmatched bases: 8. Germline-derived CDR1 and CDR2 are SGHAT and FQNNGV. The CDR3 covers 14 residues. CDR3 nucleotide sequence: TGTGCCAGCCAAGCGAAGCGGGATTCCTACGAGCAGTACTTC. Translating it yields CASQAKRDSYEQYF. Full variable domain (remainder filled in from reference TRBV11-2 and TRBJ2-7): EAGVAQSPRYKIIEKRQSVAFWCNPISGHATLYWYQQILGQGPKLLIQFQNNGVVDDSQLPKDRFSAERLKGVDSTLKIQPAKLEDSAVYLCASQAKRDSYEQYFGPGTRLTVT.

The chain uses TRBV4-2 and TRBJ2-7; maybe TRBD1 (7 bases). The germline CDR1 and CDR2 sequences are LGHNA and YNFKEQ. The V end was cut by 5 bases, the J end by 6 bases, with 20 bases between. The CDR3 is 15 residues long. Here the CDR3 reads CASSSRGGGDGEQYF. The CDR3 DNA is TGTGCCAGCAGCTCTCGAGGAGGGGGCGATGGCGAGCAGTACTTC.

The chain employs TRBV15 and TRBJ2-3, with D perhaps matching TRBD1 (5 bases). The CDR3 runs to 14 residues. Trimming removed 0 bases from V and 5 bases from J, with 9 bases in between. CDR1 and CDR2 from the germline V gene are LNHNV and YYDKDF (reference sequence). CDR3 bases: TGTGCCACCAGCAGAGACAGGGCGGAAGATACGCAGTATTTT. It translates to CATSRDRAEDTQYF. The variable domain in full, completed from reference TRBV15 and TRBJ2-3, reads DAMVIQNPRYQVTQFGKPVTLSCSQTLNHNVMYWYQQKSSQAPKLLFHYYDKDFNNEADTPDNFQSRRPNTSFCFLDIRSPGLGDTAMYLCATSRDRAEDTQYFGPGTRLTVL.

V gene TRBV29-1 combines with J gene TRBJ2-7; unclear D gene. The CDR3 has 13 residues. Germline loops: CDR1 SQVTM, CDR2 ANQGSEA. Trimming removed 7 bases from V and 0 bases from J, with 13 bases in between. CDR3 nucleotide sequence: TGCAGCGCACTACAGAGGAGCTCCTACGAGCAGTACTTC. Its protein is CSALQRSSYEQYF.

This rearrangement joins TRBV29-1 to TRBJ2-1, with 8 bases lining up with TRBD1. Germline trimming cut 5 bases from V and 6 bases from J; bases unmatched to any gene: 9. The germline CDR1 and CDR2 sequences are SQVTM and ANQGSEA. The CDR3 extends over 14 amino acids. DNA for the CDR3: TGCAGCGTTTCAGGGGGCGGGCGATTCAATGAGCAGTTCTTC. It codes for CSVSGGGRFNEQFF.